The 8 T cell receptor beta chains in this list originate from one sample, sequenced in a study of shared clonotypes between healthy human individuals (dated by TCRdb to 2019 to 2021). Receptor libraries were prepared by the immunoSEQ multiplex PCR assay. TCRdb's version of the immuneACCESS table is confined to in-frame rearrangements and falls short of the full clone set. An unresolved V gene accounts for under half of the shortfall where checked; the remainder is of unknown origin. This sample gives 760,000 or so clones in total; roughly 96% of them show up just once. The ten largest clones add up to over 0.2% of the sample. CD8 naive samples were CD45RO-negative cells positively selected for CCR7, giving a CD45RA+CCR7+ population that excluded TemRA cells. What was sequenced was naive CD8+ T cells sorted from blood. The cell subset or site label here, explained by the study, means: CD45RA+CCR7+. The receptors originated from a man between 25 and 39 years old in good health.

The chain uses TRBV27 and TRBJ2-1; TRBD1 might be the D (6 bases). The CDR3 length is 14 residues. V was shortened by 5 bases and J by 2 bases, with 10 bases between the two germline ends. CDR1 and CDR2 from the germline V gene are MNHEY and SMNVEV (reference sequence). CDR3 nucleotides: TGTGCCAGCAGTCGCAGGGGCACCTACAATGAGCAGTTCTTC. Translated, it gives CASSRRGTYNEQFF.

The chain uses TRBV9 and TRBJ2-2, with 8 bases lining up with TRBD2. The CDR3 length is 16 residues. J was trimmed by 1 base and V by 6 bases; bases with no gene match: 8. Germline loops: CDR1 SGDLS, CDR2 YYNGEE. The CDR3 spells CASTPTSGKNTGELFF. The CDR3, as DNA: TGTGCCAGCACGCCTACTAGCGGAAAGAACACCGGGGAGCTGTTTTTT.

The chain joins TRBV5-5 to TRBJ1-2; TRBD1 matches 7 bases. Unmatched junction bases numbered 10, after V lost 0 bases and J lost 5 bases. From germline, CDR1 is SGHKS and CDR2 YYEKEE (reference sequence). The CDR3 length is 16 residues. The CDR3 protein is CASSLATGVLRYGYTF. The CDR3 DNA reads TGTGCCAGCAGCTTGGCCACAGGGGTCTTACGGTATGGCTACACCTTC.

With respect to this clone: Other DNA sequences in this specimen translate into the identical CDR3. The CDR3 coding sequence is TGCGCCAGCAGCCTGGCACTAGCGGGGAACACCGGGGAGCTGTTTTTT. Protein product: CASSLALAGNTGELFF. The rearrangement uses TRBV5-1 and TRBJ2-2; 9 nucleotides match TRBD2. The V segment lost 4 bases and the J segment 1 base; nucleotides outside the gene matches: 5. Germline CDR1 and CDR2: SGHRS and YFSETQ. The CDR3 extends over 16 amino acids.

The CDR3 reads CASRGQVVTYEQYF. CDR3 coding DNA: TGCGCCAGCAGAGGACAGGTAGTAACCTACGAGCAGTACTTC. The V gene is TRBV10-2, the J gene TRBJ2-7, with TRBD1 matching over 7 bases. Losses at the gene ends were 6 bases for V and 2 bases for J; bases not matched to a gene: 7. The germline V gene encodes CDR1 WSHSY and CDR2 SAAADI. The CDR3 length is 14 residues.

The V and J genes are TRBV9 and TRBJ2-7, with TRBD2 as a possible D gene (6 bases). Germline CDR1 is SGDLS and CDR2 is YYNGEE. Trimming pared 2 bases from V and 0 bases from J, leaving 15 bases between. The CDR3 covers 16 residues. CDR3 bases: TGTGCCAGCAGCGTCGGGGGTACGGGCCTCTCCTACGAGCAGTACTTC. Protein: CASSVGGTGLSYEQYF.

The CDR3 is CASSPGRGGQETQYF. The CDR3 nucleotides read TGTGCCAGCTCACCGGGCAGGGGTGGGCAAGAGACCCAGTACTTC. The V and J genes are TRBV18 and TRBJ2-5; a possible D gene is TRBD1 (6 bases). Germline lookup yields CDR1 KGHSH and CDR2 LQKENI. The CDR3 spans 15 residues. The V and J ends lost 3 bases and 2 bases respectively, with 13 bases between them. Full variable domain (rest looked up from reference TRBV18 and TRBJ2-5): NAGVMQNPRHLVRRRGQEARLRCSPMKGHSHVYWYRQLPEEGLKFMVYLQKENIIDESGMPKERFSAEFPKEGPSILRIQQVVRGDSAAYFCASSPGRGGQETQYFGPGTRLLVL.

The chain combines TRBV11-2 with TRBJ2-7; TRBD1 matches at 10 bases. The V gene's germline CDR1 is SGHAT and CDR2 FQNNGV. The CDR3 consists of 13 residues. Trimming took 8 bases from V and 4 from J; bases not matched to a gene: 5. CDR3 sequence: CASRDRGGYEQYF. DNA for the CDR3: TGTGCCAGCCGGGACAGGGGTGGTTACGAGCAGTACTTC.